These 10 T cell receptor beta chains originate from one sample sequenced in a study of T cell responses to AZD1222 COVID-19 vaccine. Method: immunoSEQ multiplex PCR; TCRdb's copy keeps in-frame clones and lacks some. This table holds roughly 160,000 clones, about nine tenths found once. Specimen: peripheral blood, collected on day 0 of AZD1222 vaccination. These receptors all stem from an adult in good health.

The chain links TRBV29-1 to TRBJ1-1; D remains unclear. The CDR3 extends over 12 amino acids. Germline CDR1 is SQVTM and CDR2 is ANQGSEA. Trimming left V 5 bases short and J 2 bases short, with 9 bases between. The CDR3 protein is CSVSDENTEAFF. The CDR3 nucleotides are TGCAGCGTTTCGGACGAAAACACTGAAGCTTTCTTT.

This chain connects TRBV29-1 to TRBJ1-1; 8 bases are shared with TRBD1. This CDR3 comprises 15 residues. CDR1 and CDR2 (germline): SQVTM, ANQGSEA. Unmatched junction bases numbered 13, after V lost 4 bases and J lost 6 bases. In nucleotides, the CDR3 is TGCAGCGTTGCGGTGGCAGGGGGCGAAGTGGCTGAAGCTTTCTTT. Its protein product is CSVAVAGGEVAEAFF.

CDR3 residues: CASSLEDTQYF. Written as DNA, the CDR3 is TGTGCCAGCAGCTTGGAAGATACGCAGTATTTT. This chain uses TRBV5-6 with TRBJ2-3; D not certain. Deletions cut 0 bases from V and 5 bases from J, with 1 base between. The V gene's germline CDR1 is SGHDT and CDR2 YYEEEE. This CDR3 has 11 amino acids.

V is TRBV30 and J is TRBJ1-5; TRBD1 agrees at 11 bases. The junction had 7 bases not matched to a gene; V was cut back by 1 base and J by 5 bases. The CDR3 is made up of 16 amino acids. Germline V gives CDR1 GTSNPN, CDR2 SVGIG (reference sequence). The CDR3 DNA is TGTGCCTGGAGTGCAAAGGGGACAGGGGGATATCAGCCCCAGCATTTT. It specifies CAWSAKGTGGYQPQHF. Based on the CDR3 plus reference TRBV30 and TRBJ1-5, the full variable domain is SQTIHQWPATLVQPVGSPLSLECTVEGTSNPNLYWYRQAAGRGLQLLFYSVGIGQISSEVPQNLSASRPQDRQFILSSKKLLLSDSGFYLCAWSAKGTGGYQPQHFGDGTRLSIL.

The CDR3 coding sequence is TGTGCCAGTAGTATCTCCCAGGGGGCAGGACAGCCCCAGCATTTT. This encodes CASSISQGAGQPQHF. This rearrangement joins TRBV19 to TRBJ1-5, with 8 bases aligning to TRBD1. J lost 7 bases, V lost 3 bases, and 8 bases had no gene match. The CDR3 contains 15 residues. Germline CDR1 LNHDA, CDR2 SQIVND (reference sequence).

This chain joins TRBV11-2 and TRBJ2-2, with 9 bases lining up with TRBD2. The junction had 12 bases not matched to a gene; V was cut back by 6 bases and J by 4 bases. CDR1 is SGHAT and CDR2 is FQNNGV in the germline V gene. The length of the CDR3 is 17 residues. The CDR3 DNA is TGTGCCAGCAGAGTCTTTAGCGGGGGCGTCGGCACCGGGGAGCTGTTTTTT. It translates to CASRVFSGGVGTGELFF.

This chain connects TRBV11-2 to TRBJ1-1; TRBD1 might be the D (5 bases). Trimming stripped 5 bases from V and 0 bases from J, with 19 bases between. The germline gives CDR1 SGHAT, CDR2 FQNNGV. This CDR3 is built from 17 residues. CDR3 region: CASSIRVPSSLNTEAFF. The DNA of the CDR3 is TGTGCCAGCAGCATCAGGGTACCCTCTTCCCTGAACACTGAAGCTTTCTTT.

The sample holds one count of this clone. V and J are TRBV28 and TRBJ1-2, with D uncertain. V dropped 8 bases and J dropped 8 bases, with 18 bases sitting between them. CDR1 MDHEN and CDR2 SYDVKM come from the germline V gene. This CDR3 contains 13 residues. In nucleotides, the CDR3 is TGTGCCAGCGGTTCGGGTCTGGTATCCGGCTACACCTTC. It yields the protein CASGSGLVSGYTF.

The chain uses TRBV5-4 and TRBJ1-4; no firm D call. CDR1 and CDR2 (germline): SGHNT, YYREEE (reference sequence). The germline V and J ends were trimmed by 3 bases and 6 bases, with 6 bases remaining between them. The CDR3 is 12 residues long. For the CDR3, the DNA is TGTGCCAGCAGCTCACGGGATGAAAAACTGTTTTTT. This encodes CASSSRDEKLFF.

This clone was observed a handful of times. The chain recombines TRBV7-2 with TRBJ1-6; D remains ambiguous. The germline CDR1 and CDR2 sequences are SGHTA and FQGNSA. This CDR3 is built from 15 residues. V was shortened by 1 base and J by 8 bases, with 12 bases between the two germline ends. The CDR3 bases are TGTGCCAGCAGCTTAGTATCCAGGTCGGATTCACCCCTCCACTTT. It encodes CASSLVSRSDSPLHF.